This entry features one T cell receptor (beta chain) sequence. The CDR3 is 14 amino acids. Germline values: CDR1 MNHEY, CDR2 SMNVEV (reference sequence). With 5 bases clipped from V and 7 bases from J, the junction kept 6 bases outside the gene matches. The sample comes from a study of T cells in Graves' hyperthyroidism and ophthalmopathy. What was amplified from RNA transcripts were TCR beta CDR3 regions. Initially, a first-round RT-PCR of the TCR CDR3 employed the HTBI primer set. A single record per CDR3 protein comes from TCRdb applying MiXCR to the multiplex PCR reads. There are fewer than 650,000 distinct CDR3 sequences in the sample; around 15% occur only once, and 14% lies in the top ten. Patients counted as stable if ophthalmopathy did not develop within 18 months. The PBMCs were sourced from fresh peripheral blood (around 9.3 ml).

The receptor was derived from a woman between 40 and 50 years old with Graves' hyperthyroidism. Specimen: blood. The chain employs TRBV27 and TRBJ2-2; TRBD1 matches 8 bases. The chain's CDR3 is CASSPQGTGGELFF. The CDR3, as DNA: TGTGCCAGCAGTCCTCAGGGGACAGGCGGGGAGCTGTTTTTT.